This TCR beta chain was profiled in a study of blood T cell repertoires in COVID-19. Study-level background: Acute-phase and convalescent COVID-19 samples originated in the United States, Italy and Spain. PBMCs, B-cell-depleted T cells, or T cells provided the cDNA or gDNA that made up the material.

The CDR3 covers 14 residues. CDR1 and CDR2 from the germline V gene are SGHRS and YFSETQ. V gave up 4 bases and J gave up 5 bases, with 12 bases separating them. Original handling: Cell counts per sample came from amplifying reference gene primers. The assay was immunoSEQ multiplex PCR, and TCRdb's table has in-frame clones only and misses some. V and J calls and clone size are copied from that table; D and trimming were computed from the DNA. The sample has about 170,000 clones, roughly 70% seen once; the top ten hold about 3%. The gene calls are TRBV5-1 and TRBJ1-4; possible D gene TRBD1, 6 bases. This sequence originates from a woman of 80 years or more with acute or convalescent COVID-19. The source material was peripheral blood. The DNA of the CDR3 is TGCGCCAGCAGCCCCGGACAGAGAAATGAAAAACTGTTTTTT. Amino acids: CASSPGQRNEKLFF.